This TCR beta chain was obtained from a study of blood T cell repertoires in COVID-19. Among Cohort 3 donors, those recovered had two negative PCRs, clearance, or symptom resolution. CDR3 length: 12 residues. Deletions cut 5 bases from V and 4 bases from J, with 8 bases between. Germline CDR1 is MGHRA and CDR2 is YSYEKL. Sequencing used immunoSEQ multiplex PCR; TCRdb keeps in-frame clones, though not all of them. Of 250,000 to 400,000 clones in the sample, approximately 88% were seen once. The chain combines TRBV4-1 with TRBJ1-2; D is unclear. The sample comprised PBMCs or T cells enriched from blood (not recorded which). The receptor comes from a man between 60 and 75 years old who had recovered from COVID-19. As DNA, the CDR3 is TGCGCCAGCAGCGGCGGTCTCTATGGCTACACCTTC. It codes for CASSGGLYGYTF.